Listed below are T cell receptor beta chains from one sample, sequenced in a study of shared clonotypes between healthy human individuals. Profiling relied on immunoSEQ multiplex PCR, and the TCRdb table lists in-frame clones only, not all of them. The table includes approximately 100,000 clones, 68% detected once. Sequenced: memory CD8+ T cells sorted from blood. The source of these receptors is a woman between 25 and 40 years old in good health. Each CDR3 is given with its conserved first and last residue. The D gene is left open where the match is weak. Size is omitted from some rows. Given values are once, few, many or a class for expanded clones.

clone_size j_call d_call v_call cdr3_aa cdr3_nt
few TRBJ2-2 TRBD1 TRBV19 CASSDRQGDFTGELFF TGTGCCAGTAGTGATCGACAGGGGGACTTCACCGGGGAGCTGTTTTTT
- TRBJ2-1 - TRBV7-3 CASSLSGTYNEQFF TGTGCCAGCAGCCTTAGCGGCACATACAATGAGCAGTTCTTC
few TRBJ2-5 - TRBV11-2 CASSSVRPETQYF TGTGCCAGCAGCTCGGTCCGGCCAGAGACCCAGTACTTC
- TRBJ2-1 TRBD2 TRBV7-9 CASSPNGGLHGGNEQFF TGTGCCAGCAGCCCAAACGGGGGACTACATGGTGGCAATGAGCAGTTCTTC
once TRBJ1-2 - TRBV7-2 CASSLAGRSNYGYTF TGTGCCAGCAGCTTAGCCGGTCGATCTAACTATGGCTACACCTTC
many TRBJ1-5 - TRBV10-1 CASLTRGGSNQPQHF TGCGCCAGCCTTACCAGGGGAGGTAGCAATCAGCCCCAGCATTTT
- TRBJ2-7 TRBD2 TRBV4-2 CASSQDVAGVMSYEQYF TGTGCCAGCAGCCAAGATGTAGCGGGAGTGATGTCCTACGAGCAGTACTTC
- TRBJ2-7 - TRBV27 CASSFSGTESYEQYF TGTGCCAGCAGTTTTTCCGGGACGGAATCTTACGAGCAGTACTTC
- TRBJ1-4 TRBD1 TRBV28 CASSSGGQGREKLFF TGTGCCAGCAGTTCCGGGGGACAGGGGCGTGAAAAACTGTTTTTT
- TRBJ1-5 - TRBV4-1 CASSQQPLSGQPQHF TGCGCCAGCAGCCAACAGCCCCTAAGTGGGCAGCCCCAGCATTTT
- TRBJ1-5 - TRBV4-2 CASSQDLRQNQPQHF TGTGCCAGCAGCCAAGATCTGAGACAGAATCAGCCCCAGCATTTT
many TRBJ2-7 TRBD1 TRBV25-1 CASSGGQGSSYEQYF TGTGCCAGCAGTGGCGGACAGGGGTCCTCCTACGAGCAGTACTTC
- TRBJ1-1 - TRBV10-2 CASSNLHGNTEAFF TGCGCCAGCAGTAACCTCCATGGGAACACTGAAGCTTTCTTT
many TRBJ2-4 - TRBV4-1 CASSQTIRNIQYF TGCGCCAGCAGCCAAACGATCCGAAACATTCAGTACTTC
- TRBJ2-7 - TRBV5-1 CASSLAPTFYEQYF TGCGCCAGCAGCTTGGCTCCAACTTTCTACGAGCAGTACTTC
few TRBJ2-5 TRBD2 TRBV27 CASSLEAGGRQETQYF TGTGCCAGCAGTTTAGAAGCGGGAGGGCGGCAAGAGACCCAGTACTTC
- TRBJ2-3 TRBD2 TRBV14 CASTLGLALTDTQYF TGTGCCAGCACCCTGGGACTAGCGCTCACAGATACGCAGTATTTT
- TRBJ1-1 - TRBV28 CASTRIGHPNTEAFF TGTGCCAGCACCCGAATTGGACACCCGAACACTGAAGCTTTCTTT
- TRBJ2-3 TRBD2 TRBV19 CASSIRPLAGSTDTQYF TGTGCCAGTAGTATACGGCCACTAGCGGGTTCCACAGATACGCAGTATTTT
- TRBJ1-1 - TRBV5-6 CASSLDPGTLNTEAFF TGTGCCAGCAGCTTGGATCCCGGGACACTGAACACTGAAGCTTTCTTT
few TRBJ2-7 - TRBV28 CASSTMAVNSYEQYF TGTGCCAGCAGCACAATGGCGGTGAATTCCTACGAGCAGTACTTC
- TRBJ2-3 TRBD2 TRBV4-2 CASSSPSGSTDTQYF TGTGCCAGCAGCAGTCCTAGCGGGAGCACAGATACGCAGTATTTT
- TRBJ2-7 - TRBV5-1 CASSFQGAYEQYF TGCGCCAGCAGCTTTCAAGGTGCCTACGAGCAGTACTTC
- TRBJ2-7 - TRBV28 CASRDPSTRRRNEQYF TGTGCCAGCAGAGACCCTTCGACTAGGAGGAGAAACGAGCAGTACTTC
- TRBJ2-7 TRBD1 TRBV4-2 CASSQEKTGGYEQYF TGTGCCAGCAGCCAAGAGAAGACAGGGGGCTACGAGCAGTACTTC
many TRBJ2-1 TRBD2 TRBV19 CASSGRTSGRAEHEQFF TGTGCCAGTAGTGGCCGGACTAGCGGGAGGGCCGAGCATGAGCAGTTCTTC
few TRBJ2-5 - TRBV28 CASSFQYQETQYF TGTGCCAGCAGTTTTCAGTACCAAGAGACCCAGTACTTC
- TRBJ2-1 - TRBV7-9 CASSNLGPNGGNEQFF TGTGCCAGCAGCAACCTCGGGCCCAATGGGGGCAATGAGCAGTTCTTC
- TRBJ2-7 - TRBV28 CASRAGYLYEQYF TGTGCCAGCAGGGCAGGATATCTCTACGAGCAGTACTTC
- TRBJ2-2 TRBD2 TRBV4-2 CASSQDRFLAGVTGELFF TGTGCCAGCAGCCAAGATAGGTTTCTAGCGGGAGTCACCGGGGAGCTGTTTTTT
- TRBJ1-1 - TRBV2 CASIWRIGTEAFF TGTGCCAGCATATGGCGAATAGGGACTGAAGCTTTCTTT
many TRBJ2-6 - TRBV6-1 CASSALSGANVLTF TGTGCCAGCTCGGCCCTCTCTGGGGCCAACGTCCTGACTTTC
- TRBJ2-3 TRBD2 TRBV2 CASSVTREWDTQYF TGTGCCAGCAGTGTCACGCGGGAGTGGGATACGCAGTATTTT
- TRBJ2-5 - TRBV2 CASTGYQETQYF TGTGCCAGCACTGGGTACCAAGAGACCCAGTACTTC
- TRBJ2-1 TRBD2 TRBV5-1 CASGSWASGTNEQFF TGCGCCAGCGGTTCATGGGCTAGCGGGACGAATGAGCAGTTCTTC
- TRBJ1-5 TRBD1 TRBV7-8 CASSLRDSRDQPQHF TGTGCCAGCAGCTTAAGGGACAGCCGAGATCAGCCCCAGCATTTT
- TRBJ2-2 TRBD1 TRBV9 CASSPRTGSVTWLVGELFF TGTGCCAGCAGCCCTCGGACAGGGAGCGTAACCTGGCTCGTAGGGGAGCTGTTTTTT
- TRBJ1-2 TRBD1 TRBV7-9 CASSLDRESPYGYTF TGTGCCAGCAGCCTGGACAGGGAGTCCCCCTATGGCTACACCTTC
once TRBJ1-5 - TRBV2 CASNSDSRNQPQHF TGTGCCAGCAATTCGGACAGCCGAAATCAGCCCCAGCATTTT
few TRBJ2-1 - TRBV7-8 CASSLGVLTVYNEQFF TGTGCCAGCAGCTTAGGTGTGTTAACCGTCTACAATGAGCAGTTCTTC
- TRBJ2-7 - TRBV21-1 CASSAGTSGSYEQYF TGTGCCAGCAGCGCGGGGACTAGCGGGAGTTACGAGCAGTACTTC
- TRBJ2-1 TRBD2 TRBV27 CASRWTRSNEQFF TGTGCCAGCAGGTGGACTAGATCCAATGAGCAGTTCTTC
- TRBJ2-3 - TRBV10-3 CAIRRETSTDTQYF TGTGCCATTAGGAGGGAAACTAGCACAGATACGCAGTATTTT
- TRBJ2-1 TRBD1 TRBV28 CASKGTGGKGEQFF TGTGCCAGCAAGGGGACAGGGGGCAAGGGTGAGCAGTTCTTC